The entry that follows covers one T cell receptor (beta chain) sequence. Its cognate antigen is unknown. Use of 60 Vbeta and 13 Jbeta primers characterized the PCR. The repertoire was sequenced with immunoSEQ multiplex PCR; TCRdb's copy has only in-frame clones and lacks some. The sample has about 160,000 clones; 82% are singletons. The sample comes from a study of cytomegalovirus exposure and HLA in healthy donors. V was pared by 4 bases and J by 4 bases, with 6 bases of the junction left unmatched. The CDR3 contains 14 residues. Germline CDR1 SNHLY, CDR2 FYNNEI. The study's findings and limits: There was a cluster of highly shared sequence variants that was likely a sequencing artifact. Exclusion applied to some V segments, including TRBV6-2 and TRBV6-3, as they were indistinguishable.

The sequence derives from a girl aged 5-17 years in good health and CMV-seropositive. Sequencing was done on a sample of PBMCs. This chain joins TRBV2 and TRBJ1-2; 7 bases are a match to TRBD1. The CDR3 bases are TGTGCCAGCAGTGGACAGGGACCCTTCTATGGCTACACCTTC. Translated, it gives CASSGQGPFYGYTF.